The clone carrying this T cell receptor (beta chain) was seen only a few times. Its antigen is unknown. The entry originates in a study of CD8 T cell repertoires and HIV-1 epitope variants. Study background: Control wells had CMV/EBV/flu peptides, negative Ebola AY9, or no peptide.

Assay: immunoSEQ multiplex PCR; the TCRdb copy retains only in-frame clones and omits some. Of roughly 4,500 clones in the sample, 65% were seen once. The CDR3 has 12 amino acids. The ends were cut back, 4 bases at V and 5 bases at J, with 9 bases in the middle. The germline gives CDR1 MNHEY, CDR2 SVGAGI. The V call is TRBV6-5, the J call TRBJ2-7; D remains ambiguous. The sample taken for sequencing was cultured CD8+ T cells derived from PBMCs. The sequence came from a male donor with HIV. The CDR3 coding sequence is TGTGCCAGCAGTTCCTCAGGAAACGAGCAGTACTTC. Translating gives CASSSSGNEQYF.